What follows describes a single TCR beta chain. Its antigen is still unknown. Trimming removed 4 bases from V and 2 bases from J, with 12 bases in between. This CDR3 has 14 residues. The germline V gene encodes CDR1 SNHLY and CDR2 FYNNEI. This entry comes from a study of shared clonotypes between healthy human individuals. In the study overall: A couple of female and three male donors aged 18 to 49 were enrolled.

Study-level results: The genetic and exposure-history diversity represented was limited by few donors. Naive subsets, compared against memory subsets, generally had larger estimated richness values.

Deep was the level at which the assay was run. The assay was immunoSEQ multiplex PCR, and TCRdb's table has in-frame clones only and misses some. The sample comprises 550,000 to 850,000 clones, roughly 72% of which are singletons, and over 1.5% rests with the top ten. What was sequenced was memory CD4+ T cells sorted from blood. Subset here: CD45RA-negative fraction. The chain employs TRBV2 and TRBJ2-7; D is uncertain. The sequence derives from a woman aged 30 to 39 in good health. The CDR3 nucleotides read TGTGCCAGCAGTGGAGTAGAACGGCCCTACGAGCAGTACTTC. Translating it yields CASSGVERPYEQYF.